The 14 T cell receptor beta chains below all came from one sample that was sequenced in a study of T cell responses to AZD1222 COVID-19 vaccine (dated by TCRdb to about 2021). Preparation of the library involved the immunoSEQ multiplex PCR assay. The source is immuneACCESS, and TCRdb retained only in-frame sequences with V and J called. Part of the clones is not carried over; for the studies checked, unresolved V genes explain less than half of this, and the remainder is unexplained. Across this sample there are 80,000 or so clones, with roughly nine tenths seen only once. The leading ten clones occupy approximately 1.4% of the sample. The intended sense of this specimen's time point label: baseline before first vaccination. Source: peripheral blood, taken on day 0 of AZD1222 vaccination. These TCRs come from an adult in good health.

This clone has only one observation. The rearrangement links TRBV4-3 to TRBJ2-7; D might be TRBD1 (5 bases). The germline V and J ends were trimmed by 1 base and 2 bases, with 9 bases remaining between them. CDR3 length equals 14 residues. Germline-derived CDR1 and CDR2 are LGHNA and YSLEER. CDR3 DNA: TGCGCCAGCAGCCAAGGCAGGGTAGCCTACGAGCAGTACTTC. This gives the protein CASSQGRVAYEQYF.

This clone was counted a few times. This chain connects TRBV6-5 to TRBJ2-3; tentatively, D is TRBD1 (7 bases). The V and J ends lost 7 bases and 2 bases respectively, with 13 bases between them. The CDR3 length is 14 residues. Germline CDR1 reads MNHEY; CDR2 reads SVGAGI. CDR3 protein: CASKTGTDTDTQYF. CDR3 bases: TGTGCCAGCAAGACAGGGACTGACACAGATACGCAGTATTTT.

DNA for the CDR3: TGTGCTAGTGGTTTGGGACTAGCGGGAAGCTCCTACAATGAGCAGTTCTTC. This encodes CASGLGLAGSSYNEQFF. V gene TRBV12-5 combines with J gene TRBJ2-1; 11 nucleotides line up with TRBD2. The ends lost 1 base at V and 0 bases at J; junction bases unmatched: 2. The CDR3 sequence is 17 residues long. In germline, CDR1 is LGHNT, CDR2 FRNRAP.

The genes are TRBV2 and TRBJ2-3; D not resolved. The CDR3 consists of 13 residues. CDR1 is SNHLY and CDR2 is FYNNEI in the germline V gene. V lost 7 bases and J lost 3, with 11 bases in between. The CDR3 DNA sequence: TGTGCCAGCATCCGGGCCTGGACAGATACGCAGTATTTT. Amino acid sequence: CASIRAWTDTQYF.

The rearrangement links TRBV6-5 to TRBJ1-5, with 10 bases that match TRBD1. The CDR3 has 14 residues. Trimming at V came to 10 bases and at J to 6 bases, leaving 9 bases not matched to a gene. Germline V gives CDR1 MNHEY, CDR2 SVGAGI. The CDR3 region has the DNA TGTGCCACCTTTCAGACAGGGGGCGGTCAGCCCCAGCATTTT. It encodes CATFQTGGGQPQHF.

This clone came up a few times. The rearrangement uses TRBV6-5 and TRBJ1-3; D remains ambiguous. Germline V gives CDR1 MNHEY, CDR2 SVGAGI. Trimming stripped 9 bases from V and 3 bases from J, with 15 bases between. This CDR3 has 14 residues. CDR3 region: CASQRDWNGNTIYF. The CDR3 bases are TGTGCCAGTCAAAGGGATTGGAATGGAAACACCATATATTTT.

The chain recombines TRBV29-1 with TRBJ2-1; 7 bases map to TRBD2. The CDR3 runs 13 residues. From germline, CDR1 is SQVTM and CDR2 ANQGSEA. V was clipped by 7 bases and J by 6 bases; unmatched bases: 9. DNA of the CDR3: TGCAGCGCCCGCCGGCGGGGGTCCAATGAGCAGTTCTTC. Protein sequence: CSARRRGSNEQFF.

The chain uses TRBV7-9 and TRBJ1-1; D remains unclear. CDR3 length equals 12 residues. Germline lookup yields CDR1 SEHNR and CDR2 FQNEAQ (reference sequence). Trimming stripped 1 base from V and 6 bases from J, with 6 bases between. As DNA, the CDR3 is TGTGCCAGCAGCTTAGGAACCCCTGAAGCTTTCTTT. Translating gives CASSLGTPEAFF.

The chain employs TRBV18 and TRBJ1-3, with D unclear. Germline assignment: CDR1 KGHSH and CDR2 LQKENI. The CDR3 runs to 14 residues. The germline V and J ends were trimmed by 6 bases and 0 bases, with 9 bases remaining between them. The CDR3 DNA follows: TGTGCCAGCTCTCCGGGGAGCTCTGGAAACACCATATATTTT. Its translation is CASSPGSSGNTIYF.

This rearrangement joins TRBV23-1 to TRBJ2-1; 8 positions agree with TRBD1. TRBV23-1 is known as an ORF, though its function is uncertain. The CDR3 length is 17 residues. V shed 3 bases and J 3 bases; nucleotides not matched to a gene: 10. The CDR3 reads CASSHMSRDRFYNEQFF. In DNA, the CDR3 is TGCGCCAGCAGTCACATGAGTCGGGACAGGTTCTACAATGAGCAGTTCTTC.

The V call is TRBV3-1 (or the pseudogene TRBV3-2), the J call TRBJ2-3; TRBD1 aligns across 9 bases. From germline, CDR1 is LGHDT and CDR2 YNNKEL (reference sequence). After removal of 0 bases from V and 7 bases from J, the junction contained 11 bases not matched to a gene. The CDR3 sequence is 17 residues long. The CDR3 DNA follows: TGTGCCAGCAGCCAAGATATAGGGACAGGGTTTAGGAATACGCAGTATTTT. This encodes CASSQDIGTGFRNTQYF.

V and J are TRBV13 and TRBJ2-7, with TRBD2 matching over 7 bases. CDR3 length: 15 amino acids. Germline V CDR1 and CDR2: PRHDT, FYEKMQ (reference sequence). V trimming: 6 bases; J trimming: 0 bases; junction bases outside the gene matches: 8. DNA for the CDR3: TGTGCCAGCAGTCAAGCGGGGCGGAACTCCTACGAGCAGTACTTC. It codes for CASSQAGRNSYEQYF.

This sequence joins TRBV29-1 and TRBJ1-1; D is possibly TRBD1 (5 bases). The length of the CDR3 is 14 residues. The germline CDR1 and CDR2 sequences are SQVTM and ANQGSEA. The ends were cut back, 6 bases at V and 0 bases at J, with 14 bases in the middle. DNA for the CDR3: TGCAGCGTCACCCGTGGGGGGGTGAACACTGAAGCTTTCTTT. Protein: CSVTRGGVNTEAFF. The full variable domain, completed using reference TRBV29-1 and TRBJ1-1, is SAVISQKPSRDICQRGTSLTIQCQVDSQVTMMFWYRQQPGQSLTLIATANQGSEATYESGFVIDKFPISRPNLTFSTLTVSNMSPEDSSIYLCSVTRGGVNTEAFFGQGTRLTVV.

With regard to this clone: The same CDR3 can be traced to other DNA sequences in this sample. This chain uses TRBV30 with TRBJ1-5; D is ambiguous. The CDR3 has 13 amino acids. The V end lost 1 base, the J end lost 0 bases, and 4 bases lay between the germline ends. CDR1 GTSNPN and CDR2 SVGIG come from the germline V gene (reference sequence). The CDR3 nucleotides read TGTGCCTGGAGTGGCGATAGCAATCAGCCCCAGCATTTT. This gives the protein CAWSGDSNQPQHF.